These 32 T cell receptor beta chains came from one sample sequenced in a study of cytomegalovirus exposure and HLA in healthy donors. PCR primers comprised 60 Vbeta and 13 Jbeta primers. TCRdb keeps only in-frame clones here, not all; method: immunoSEQ multiplex PCR. The table shows fewer than 250,000 clones, with about 77% occurring only once. What was sequenced was PBMCs. Receptors were obtained from a woman in her twenties or thirties in good health and CMV-seronegative.

The rearrangement joins TRBV10-3 to TRBJ2-2, with a weak D call TRBD1 (5 bases). CDR3 length: 16 residues. V was clipped by 6 bases and J by 4 bases, with 18 bases between them. Germline CDR1 ENHRY, CDR2 SYGVKD. CDR3 coding DNA: TGTGCCATCAGACCCGACGCCAGGCAGGGCACCGGGGAGCTGTTTTTT. It is translated as CAIRPDARQGTGELFF.

Turning to this clone: The junction differs from germline at one of its ends, possibly a read error. J is TRBJ1-1 and V is TRBV6-1; 7 nucleotides match TRBD1. This CDR3 contains 12 residues. Germline V CDR1 and CDR2: MNHNS, SASEGT. The CDR3 spells CASREGQAEAFF. The CDR3 DNA is TGTGCCAGCAGGGAAGGACAGGCCGAAGCTTTCTTT.

Details on this clone: Germline is not matched at one junction end, which may reflect a read error. The gene calls are TRBV7-9 and TRBJ1-1; TRBD1 is a possible D gene (6 bases). Germline CDR1 reads SEHNR; CDR2 reads FQNEAQ (reference sequence). CDR3 size: 14 residues. CDR3 amino acids: CVSSFGGPGTEAFF. The CDR3 nucleotides are TGTGTCAGCAGCTTCGGGGGGCCGGGCACTGAAGCTTTCTTT.

CDR3 nucleotides: TGTGCCAGCAGCACCGGACAGTACAATGAGCAGTTCTTC. This encodes CASSTGQYNEQFF. The chain has TRBV7-2 and TRBJ2-1, with D tentatively TRBD1 (6 bases). Trimming left V 5 bases short and J 4 bases short, with 9 bases between. This CDR3 is 13 amino acids long. Germline values: CDR1 SGHTA, CDR2 FQGNSA.

The DNA of the CDR3 is TGTGCCAGCAGTCAGACAGGGGGCATCCCACCCCTCCACTTT. Translation gives CASSQTGGIPPLHF. The chain links TRBV25-1 to TRBJ1-6; TRBD1 matches at 10 bases. The CDR3 extends over 14 amino acids. Germline CDR1 is MGHDK and CDR2 is SYGVNS. The J segment lost 11 bases and the V segment lost 5 bases, leaving 6 bases of the junction unmatched.

This chain uses TRBV2 with TRBJ1-5, with unresolved D. The CDR3 covers 13 residues. The germline gives CDR1 SNHLY, CDR2 FYNNEI. The germline V and J ends were trimmed by 8 bases and 2 bases, with 10 bases remaining between them. The CDR3 bases are TGTGCCAGCTCTTGGAGGGGCAATCAGCCCCAGCATTTT. This encodes CASSWRGNQPQHF.

The genes are TRBV7-2 and TRBJ2-3; D not certain. The V end was cut by 5 bases, the J end by 4 bases, with 13 bases between. The CDR3 sequence is 14 residues long. The V gene's germline CDR1 is SGHTA and CDR2 FQGNSA. The CDR3 reads CASSRAGVADTQYF. The CDR3 DNA follows: TGTGCCAGCAGCAGAGCAGGCGTGGCAGATACGCAGTATTTT.

The chain carries TRBV5-4 and TRBJ2-5; D gene ambiguous. V was trimmed by 4 bases and J by 2 bases, leaving 15 bases between them. The CDR3 is 15 amino acids. Germline CDR1 reads SGHNT; CDR2 reads YYREEE (reference sequence). This CDR3 reads CASSRTSGSQETQYF. The DNA of the CDR3 is TGTGCCAGCAGCCGAACATCCGGGTCGCAAGAGACCCAGTACTTC.

The chain links TRBV9 to TRBJ2-7; TRBD2 matches at 7 bases. Losses at the gene ends were 3 bases for V and 4 bases for J; bases not matched to a gene: 13. This CDR3 is 16 amino acids long. Germline V gene sequence: CDR1 SGDLS, CDR2 YYNGEE. For the CDR3, the DNA is TGTGCCAGCAGCGCGGGGTGGGGGGGAAATAGTTACGAGCAGTACTTC. Protein sequence: CASSAGWGGNSYEQYF.

The gene calls are TRBV5-1 and TRBJ2-7; 7 nucleotides match TRBD1. V lost 0 bases, J lost 0 bases, and 3 bases stayed unmatched. CDR1 and CDR2 from the germline V gene are SGHRS and YFSETQ. The CDR3 is made up of 15 amino acids. The CDR3 DNA follows: TGCGCCAGCAGCTTGGCCGGGACAGTCTCCTACGAGCAGTACTTC. The encoded protein is CASSLAGTVSYEQYF.

The rearrangement uses TRBV6-6 and TRBJ2-7, with no clear D. Per germline, CDR1 MNHNY and CDR2 SVGAGI (reference sequence). V lost 0 bases and J 5 bases, leaving 8 bases between the germline ends. The CDR3 sequence is 13 residues long. The CDR3 here is CASSYSRLDEQYF. CDR3 DNA sequence: TGTGCCAGCAGTTACTCGAGGCTCGACGAGCAGTACTTC.

This chain uses TRBV2 with TRBJ2-1, with 8 bases matching TRBD2. This CDR3 comprises 14 residues. The V gene end was trimmed by 5 bases and the J gene end by 10 bases; junction bases not matched to a gene: 10. Germline V CDR1 and CDR2: SNHLY, FYNNEI. CDR3 sequence reads: CASSSGTRFWEQFF. For the CDR3, the DNA is TGTGCCAGCAGTAGCGGGACTAGATTTTGGGAGCAGTTCTTC.

The chain joins TRBV30 to TRBJ2-6, with 7 bases lining up with TRBD2. V was clipped by 6 bases and J by 2 bases; unmatched bases: 4. Germline values: CDR1 GTSNPN, CDR2 SVGIG (reference sequence). The CDR3 contains 14 residues. The CDR3 spells CACTGGAGANVLTF. For the CDR3, the DNA is TGTGCCTGTACTGGGGGGGCTGGGGCCAACGTCCTGACTTTC.

The chain recombines TRBV4-1 with TRBJ2-1; TRBD2 matches at 11 bases. V lost 4 bases, J lost 8 bases, and 7 bases stayed unmatched. The CDR3 spans 15 residues. Germline values: CDR1 MGHRA, CDR2 YSYEKL. As DNA, the CDR3 is TGCGCCAGCAGCCCATTAGCGGGGGGGTTGGATGAGCAGTTCTTC. Amino acids: CASSPLAGGLDEQFF.

The rearrangement links TRBV6-5 to TRBJ2-1, with 7 bases lining up with TRBD2. Germline V lookup: CDR1 MNHEY, CDR2 SVGAGI. Trimming at V came to 4 bases and at J to 8 bases, leaving 11 bases not matched to a gene. This CDR3 contains 15 residues. The CDR3 DNA follows: TGTGCCAGCAGTTCTAGCGGCGGCTGGGGCGATGAGCAGTTCTTC. It specifies CASSSSGGWGDEQFF.

This clone was counted only a few times. This chain links TRBV7-9 with TRBJ2-7; 9 bases are a match to TRBD1. This CDR3 comprises 14 residues. Germline values: CDR1 SEHNR, CDR2 FQNEAQ (reference sequence). Trimming took 5 bases from V and 2 from J; bases not matched to a gene: 4. The CDR3 is CASSRTGVPYEQYF. CDR3 DNA sequence: TGTGCCAGCAGCCGGACAGGGGTACCCTACGAGCAGTACTTC.

The chain joins TRBV15 to TRBJ2-3; D possibly corresponds to TRBD2 (5 bases). The CDR3 sequence is 15 residues long. The germline gives CDR1 LNHNV, CDR2 YYDKDF (reference sequence). V was trimmed by 5 bases and J by 2 bases, leaving 14 bases between them. This CDR3 is CATSPPPGLTDTQYF. CDR3 in DNA: TGTGCCACCAGCCCTCCGCCAGGACTCACAGATACGCAGTATTTT.

This clone came up a few times. The chain recombines TRBV9 with TRBJ2-7; 7 nucleotides line up with TRBD2. Unmatched junction bases numbered 10, after V lost 4 bases and J lost 0 bases. The V gene's germline CDR1 is SGDLS and CDR2 YYNGEE. The CDR3 consists of 16 residues. The CDR3 DNA reads as TGTGCCAGCAGCCCCGTGACTAGCCAGAGCTCCTACGAGCAGTACTTC. Amino acids: CASSPVTSQSSYEQYF.

This clone was recorded a few times. This chain links TRBV27 with TRBJ2-7, with a tentative D call TRBD1 (6 bases). The CDR3 totals 15 residues. V lost 3 bases, J lost 6 bases, and 18 bases lay in between. CDR1 is MNHEY and CDR2 is SMNVEV in the germline V gene (reference sequence). For the CDR3, the DNA is TGTGCCAGCAGTTTGGGTGTGACAGGAGACTTCGAGCAGTACTTC. Translating it yields CASSLGVTGDFEQYF.

V is TRBV7-9 and J is TRBJ2-2; the D gene is possibly TRBD2 (5 bases). Germline V gene sequence: CDR1 SEHNR, CDR2 FQNEAQ (reference sequence). The germline V and J ends were trimmed by 5 bases and 4 bases, with 5 bases remaining between them. The CDR3 is made up of 12 amino acids. CDR3 sequence: CASSRGTGELFF. The CDR3 DNA sequence: TGTGCCAGCAGCCGGGGCACCGGGGAGCTGTTTTTT.

This chain joins TRBV7-6 and TRBJ1-5; D might be TRBD1 (6 bases). The CDR3 consists of 18 residues. Trimming removed 5 bases from V and 0 bases from J, with 20 bases in between. In germline, CDR1 is SGHVS, CDR2 FNYEAQ. The CDR3 protein is CASSPTAHRDYSNQPQHF. The CDR3 region has the DNA TGTGCCAGCAGCCCTACCGCTCACAGGGACTATAGCAATCAGCCCCAGCATTTT.

This clone has only a few counts. The rearrangement joins TRBV6-6 to TRBJ1-4; 9 bases match TRBD1. The V gene's germline CDR1 is MNHNY and CDR2 SVGAGI (reference sequence). V gave up 8 bases and J gave up 8 bases; unmatched junction bases: 9. The CDR3 runs to 14 residues. The CDR3 region has the DNA TGTGCCAGCGAAACCGGGACAGGGTCCGAAAAACTGTTTTTT. Its translation: CASETGTGSEKLFF.

The V gene is TRBV7-9, the J gene TRBJ1-1; 7 bases line up with TRBD1. The CDR3 extends over 15 amino acids. CDR1 SEHNR and CDR2 FQNEAQ come from the germline V gene (reference sequence). Losses at the gene ends were 1 base for V and 4 bases for J; bases not matched to a gene: 6. For the CDR3, the DNA is TGTGCCAGCAGCTTAGTTACAGGGGCCAGCACTGAAGCTTTCTTT. It yields the protein CASSLVTGASTEAFF.

The CDR3 region is CATSRGTSVTGVEQYF. The CDR3 nucleotides are TGTGCCACCAGCAGAGGAACGTCCGTGACAGGGGTTGAGCAGTACTTC. The chain couples TRBV15 to TRBJ2-7; 8 bases align to TRBD1. This CDR3 region has 16 residues. The junction had 12 bases not matched to a gene; V was cut back by 1 base and J by 7 bases. CDR1 and CDR2 from the germline V gene are LNHNV and YYDKDF (reference sequence).

This clone was recorded once. The chain has TRBV4-2 and TRBJ2-1; 7 nucleotides match TRBD2. Germline V CDR1 and CDR2: LGHNA, YNFKEQ. The CDR3 consists of 16 residues. V shed 1 base, J shed 8 bases, and the junction held 11 bases outside the gene matches. The CDR3 region is CASSQGSGLEMYEQFF. In DNA, the CDR3 is TGTGCCAGCAGCCAAGGGTCCGGACTAGAAATGTATGAGCAGTTCTTC.

The chain has TRBV11-3 and TRBJ1-1, with D possibly matching TRBD1 (5 bases). Trimming left V 4 bases short and J 5 bases short, with 17 bases between. The CDR3 consists of 15 residues. CDR1 is SGHNT, CDR2 YENEEA, per germline. CDR3 sequence reads: CASSYNPGKGTEAFF. The CDR3 DNA reads TGTGCCAGCAGCTATAATCCAGGGAAGGGGACTGAAGCTTTCTTT.

The chain couples TRBV6-6 to TRBJ1-3; D gene uncertain. Deletions cut 0 bases from V and 4 bases from J, with 10 bases between. The CDR3 is made up of 15 amino acids. CDR1 is MNHNY, CDR2 SVGAGI, per germline (reference sequence). The DNA of the CDR3 is TGTGCCAGCAGTTACTCCCAGGCTACGGGAAACACCATATATTTT. Translation: CASSYSQATGNTIYF.

The chain combines TRBV6-1 with TRBJ1-5, with no clear D. Looked up from germline, CDR1 is MNHNS and CDR2 is SASEGT. The V end was cut by 6 bases, the J end by 3 bases, with 15 bases between. This CDR3 comprises 15 residues. Here the CDR3 reads CASSPWATSNQPQHF. The CDR3 DNA sequence: TGTGCCAGCAGCCCATGGGCCACTTCCAATCAGCCCCAGCATTTT.

The chain combines TRBV30 with TRBJ1-6; TRBD1 agrees at 12 bases. The CDR3 sequence is 16 residues long. Trimming at V came to 6 bases and at J to 9 bases, leaving 12 bases not matched to a gene. CDR1 is GTSNPN, CDR2 SVGIG, per germline (reference sequence). The CDR3 bases are TGTGCCTGTTACGCCCGGGACAGGGGGCCCCTTTCACCCCTCCACTTT. Amino acid sequence: CACYARDRGPLSPLHF.

J is TRBJ1-2 and V is TRBV7-9; tentatively, D is TRBD1 (5 bases). Per germline, CDR1 SEHNR and CDR2 FQNEAQ (reference sequence). The CDR3 sequence is 13 residues long. V gave up 4 bases and J gave up 3 bases, with 9 bases separating them. As DNA, the CDR3 is TGTGCCAGCAGCTCCCAGGGCGACTATGGCTACACCTTC. Its protein is CASSSQGDYGYTF.

The chain uses TRBV5-1 and TRBJ1-5; D remains ambiguous. This CDR3 spans 14 amino acids. Per germline, CDR1 SGHRS and CDR2 YFSETQ. Trimming took 2 bases from V and 6 from J, leaving 12 bases between them. DNA of the CDR3: TGCGCCAGCAGCTTTGGGCAGGAGGGTCAGCCCCAGCATTTT. Residues: CASSFGQEGQPQHF.

This rearrangement joins TRBV6-5 to TRBJ2-2; TRBD2 matches 12 bases. Germline lookup yields CDR1 MNHEY and CDR2 SVGAGI. This CDR3 is built from 15 residues. The V segment lost 5 bases and the J segment 5 bases; nucleotides outside the gene matches: 3. The CDR3 DNA is TGTGCCAGCAGTCAACTAGCGGGAGGTACCGGGGAGCTGTTTTTT. It codes for CASSQLAGGTGELFF.